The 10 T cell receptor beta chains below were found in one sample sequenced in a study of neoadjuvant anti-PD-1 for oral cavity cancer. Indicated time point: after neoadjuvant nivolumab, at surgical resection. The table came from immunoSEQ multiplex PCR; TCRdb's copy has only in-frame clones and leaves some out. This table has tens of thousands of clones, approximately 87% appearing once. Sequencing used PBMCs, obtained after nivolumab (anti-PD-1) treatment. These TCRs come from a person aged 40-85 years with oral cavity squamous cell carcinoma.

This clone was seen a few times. Written as DNA, the CDR3 is TGTGCCAGCAGCCTAGGCGGGGGGCTACCTGGAAACACCATATATTTT. It codes for CASSLGGGLPGNTIYF. The genes are TRBV21-1 and TRBJ1-3. TRBV21-1 is annotated as a pseudogene. The length of the CDR3 is 16 residues.

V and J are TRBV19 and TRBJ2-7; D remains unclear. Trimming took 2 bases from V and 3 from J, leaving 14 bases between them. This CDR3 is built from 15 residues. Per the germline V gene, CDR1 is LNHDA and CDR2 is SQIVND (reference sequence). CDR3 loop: CASSIQRSVDYEQYF. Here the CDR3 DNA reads TGTGCCAGTAGTATACAGAGGTCTGTTGACTACGAGCAGTACTTC.

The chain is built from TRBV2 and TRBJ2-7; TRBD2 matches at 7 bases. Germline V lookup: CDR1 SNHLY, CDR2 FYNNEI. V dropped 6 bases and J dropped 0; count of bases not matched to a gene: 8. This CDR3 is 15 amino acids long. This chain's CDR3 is CASRGGTDLSYEQYF. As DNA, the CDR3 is TGTGCCAGCAGGGGGGGGACGGACCTCTCCTACGAGCAGTACTTC.

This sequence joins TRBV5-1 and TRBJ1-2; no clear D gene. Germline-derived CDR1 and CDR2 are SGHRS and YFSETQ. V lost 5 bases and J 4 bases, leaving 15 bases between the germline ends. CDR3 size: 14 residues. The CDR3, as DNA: TGCGCCAGCAGTCCCGACAAACGGTTCTATGGCTACACCTTC. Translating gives CASSPDKRFYGYTF.

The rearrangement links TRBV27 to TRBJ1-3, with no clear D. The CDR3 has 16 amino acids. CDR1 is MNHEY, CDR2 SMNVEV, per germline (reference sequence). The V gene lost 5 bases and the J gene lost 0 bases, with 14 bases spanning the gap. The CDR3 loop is CASSPLARLSGNTIYF. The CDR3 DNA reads TGTGCCAGCAGTCCCCTCGCCCGGCTCTCTGGAAACACCATATATTTT.

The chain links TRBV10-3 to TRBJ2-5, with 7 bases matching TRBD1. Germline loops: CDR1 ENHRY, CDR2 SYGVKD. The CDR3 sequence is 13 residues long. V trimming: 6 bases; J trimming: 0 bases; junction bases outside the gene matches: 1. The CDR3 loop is CAIRGTDQETQYF. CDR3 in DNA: TGTGCCATCAGGGGGACAGACCAAGAGACCCAGTACTTC.

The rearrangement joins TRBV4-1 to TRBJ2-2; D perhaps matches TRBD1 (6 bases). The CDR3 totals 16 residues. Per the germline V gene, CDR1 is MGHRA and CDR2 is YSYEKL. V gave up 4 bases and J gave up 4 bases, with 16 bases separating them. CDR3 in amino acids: CASSPLGLGGTGELFF. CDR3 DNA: TGCGCCAGCAGCCCCCTGGGGCTAGGGGGCACCGGGGAGCTGTTTTTT.

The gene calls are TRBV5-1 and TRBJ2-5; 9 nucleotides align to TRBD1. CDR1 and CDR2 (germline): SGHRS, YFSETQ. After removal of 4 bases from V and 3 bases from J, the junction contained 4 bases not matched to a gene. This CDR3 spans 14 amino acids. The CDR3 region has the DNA TGCGCCAGCAGCCACGGACAGGGGAAAGAGACCCAGTACTTC. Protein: CASSHGQGKETQYF.

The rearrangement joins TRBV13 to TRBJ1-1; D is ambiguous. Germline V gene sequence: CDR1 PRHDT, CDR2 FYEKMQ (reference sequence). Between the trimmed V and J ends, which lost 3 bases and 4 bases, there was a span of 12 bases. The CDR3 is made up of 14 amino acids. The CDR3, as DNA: TGTGCCAGCAGCTTGCTAGGGCAAGGCACTGAAGCTTTCTTT. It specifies CASSLLGQGTEAFF.

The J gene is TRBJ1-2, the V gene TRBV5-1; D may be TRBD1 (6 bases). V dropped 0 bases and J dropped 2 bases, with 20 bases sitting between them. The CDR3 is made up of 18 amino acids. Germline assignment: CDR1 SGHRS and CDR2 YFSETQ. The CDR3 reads CASSLVPSTGRTNYGYTF. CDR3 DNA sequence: TGCGCCAGCAGCTTGGTGCCTTCGACAGGCCGAACGAACTATGGCTACACCTTC.